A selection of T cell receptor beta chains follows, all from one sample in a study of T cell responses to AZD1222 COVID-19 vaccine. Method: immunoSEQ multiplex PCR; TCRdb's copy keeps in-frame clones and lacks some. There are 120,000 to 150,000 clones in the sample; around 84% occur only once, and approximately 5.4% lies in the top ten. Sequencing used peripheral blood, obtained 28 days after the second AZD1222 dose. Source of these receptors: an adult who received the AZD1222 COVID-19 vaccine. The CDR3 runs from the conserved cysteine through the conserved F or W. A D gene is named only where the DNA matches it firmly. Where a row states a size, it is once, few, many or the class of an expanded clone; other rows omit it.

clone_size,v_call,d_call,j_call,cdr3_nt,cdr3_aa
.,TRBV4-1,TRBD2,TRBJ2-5,TGCGCCAGCAGCCAACGTCTGGGGGGGGGAGAGACCCAGTACTTC,CASSQRLGGGETQYF
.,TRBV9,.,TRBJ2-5,TGTGCCAGCAGCGCATCACAGGTTTTGGAGACCCAGTACTTC,CASSASQVLETQYF
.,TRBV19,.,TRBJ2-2,TGTGCCAGTATACTTCAGGGGAGCACCGGGGAGCTGTTTTTT,CASILQGSTGELFF
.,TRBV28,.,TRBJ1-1,TGTGCCAGCAGTTTAAAGGTGAACACTGAAGCTTTCTTT,CASSLKVNTEAFF
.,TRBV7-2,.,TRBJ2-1,TGTGCCAGCAGCCACGGACTGGGGGCCCCCAATGAGCAGTTCTTC,CASSHGLGAPNEQFF
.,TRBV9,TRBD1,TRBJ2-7,TGTGCCAGCAGCGCAACGGGACAGAGCTACGAGCAGTACTTC,CASSATGQSYEQYF
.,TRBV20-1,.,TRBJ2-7,TGCAGTGCTTCCGGGAACTACGAGCAGTACTTC,CSASGNYEQYF
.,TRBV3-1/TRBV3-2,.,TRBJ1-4,TGTGCCAGCAGCCAACTTCTCCCCGGGACAACTAATGAAAAACTGTTTTTT,CASSQLLPGTTNEKLFF
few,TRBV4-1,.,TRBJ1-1,TGCGCCAGCAGCCAGACCGTCCTGATGAACACTGAAGCTTTCTTT,CASSQTVLMNTEAFF
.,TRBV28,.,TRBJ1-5,TGTGCCAGCAGTCCCACAGGGAGGGTGAAGCCCCAGCATTTT,CASSPTGRVKPQHF
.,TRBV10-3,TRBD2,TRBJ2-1,TGTGCCATCGGGGGGGGTAGCGGGATATCCTACAATGAGCAGTTCTTC,CAIGGGSGISYNEQFF
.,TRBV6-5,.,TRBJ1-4,TGTGCCAGCACCTCTCTAGGGGGAAGGAGAGAAAAACTGTTTTTT,CASTSLGGRREKLFF
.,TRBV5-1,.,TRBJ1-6,TGCGCCAGCAGTCACACCGATCAATCACCCCTCCACTTT,CASSHTDQSPLHF
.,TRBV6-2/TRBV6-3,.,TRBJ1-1,TGTGCCAGCAGTCGCATACAGGACAGCCGCAGGTACACTGAAGCTTTCTTT,CASSRIQDSRRYTEAFF
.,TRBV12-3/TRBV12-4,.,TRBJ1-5,TGTGCCAGCACAGTACAGGATGATAAGGGGTGGCATTTT,CASTVQDDKGWHF
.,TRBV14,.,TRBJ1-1,TGTGCCAGCAGCCCCCGGGGAGCTCTGAACACTGAAGCTTTCTTT,CASSPRGALNTEAFF
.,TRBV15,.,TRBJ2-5,TGTGCCACCAGCAGAGACCAGGCGGGGGCCTCCGAGACCCAGTACTTC,CATSRDQAGASETQYF
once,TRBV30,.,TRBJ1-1,TGTGCCTGGGGGGGAGAGAACACTGAAGCTTTCTTT,CAWGGENTEAFF
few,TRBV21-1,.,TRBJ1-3,TGTGCCAGCACCAAAGGAGAGCCCGAAGGGTCAAACACCATATATTTT,CASTKGEPEGSNTIYF